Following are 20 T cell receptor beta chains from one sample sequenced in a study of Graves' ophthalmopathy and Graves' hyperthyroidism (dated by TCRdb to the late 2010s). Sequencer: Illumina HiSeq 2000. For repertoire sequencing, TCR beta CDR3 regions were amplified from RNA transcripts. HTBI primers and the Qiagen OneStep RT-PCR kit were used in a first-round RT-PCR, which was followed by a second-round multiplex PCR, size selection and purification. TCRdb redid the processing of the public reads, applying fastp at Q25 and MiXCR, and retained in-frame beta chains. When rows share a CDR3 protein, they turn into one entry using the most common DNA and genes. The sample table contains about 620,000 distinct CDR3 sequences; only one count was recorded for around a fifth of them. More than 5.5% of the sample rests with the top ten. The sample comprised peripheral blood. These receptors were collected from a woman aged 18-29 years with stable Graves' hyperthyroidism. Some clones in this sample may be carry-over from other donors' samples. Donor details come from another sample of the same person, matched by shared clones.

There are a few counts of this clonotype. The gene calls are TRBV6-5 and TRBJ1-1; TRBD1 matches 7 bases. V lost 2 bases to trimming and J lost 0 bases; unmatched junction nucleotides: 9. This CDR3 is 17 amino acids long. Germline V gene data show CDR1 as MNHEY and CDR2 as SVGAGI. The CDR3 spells CASSYTGGGYMNTEAFF. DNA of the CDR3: TGTGCCAGCAGTTACACAGGAGGGGGCTACATGAACACTGAAGCTTTCTTT.

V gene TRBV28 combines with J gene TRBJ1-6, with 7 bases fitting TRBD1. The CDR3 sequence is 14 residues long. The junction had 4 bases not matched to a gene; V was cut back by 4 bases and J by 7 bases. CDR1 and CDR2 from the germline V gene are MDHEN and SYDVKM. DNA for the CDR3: TGTGCCAGCAGTTGGCGACAGGGAAATTCACCCCTCCACTTT. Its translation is CASSWRQGNSPLHF.

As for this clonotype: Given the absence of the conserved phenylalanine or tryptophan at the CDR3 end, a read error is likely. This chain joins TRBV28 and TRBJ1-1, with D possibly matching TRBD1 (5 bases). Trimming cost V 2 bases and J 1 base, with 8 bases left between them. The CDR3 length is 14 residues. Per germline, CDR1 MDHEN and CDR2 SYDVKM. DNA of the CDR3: TGTGCCAGCAGTTTAGGGGGAAAGAACACTGAAGCTTTCCTT. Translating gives CASSLGGKNTEAFL.

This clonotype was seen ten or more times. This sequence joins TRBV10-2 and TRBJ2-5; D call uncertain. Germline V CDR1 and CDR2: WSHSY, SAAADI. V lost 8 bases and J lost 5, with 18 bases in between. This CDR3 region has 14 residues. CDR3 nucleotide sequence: TGCGCCAGCGGTTCGGTGGTAGTAGGGGAGACCCAGTACTTC. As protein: CASGSVVVGETQYF.

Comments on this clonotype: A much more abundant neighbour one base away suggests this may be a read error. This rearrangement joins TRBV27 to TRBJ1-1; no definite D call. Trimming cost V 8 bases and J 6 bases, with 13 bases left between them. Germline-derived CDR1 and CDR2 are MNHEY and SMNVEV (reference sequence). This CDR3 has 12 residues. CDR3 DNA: TGTGCCAGCCAGACAAGGGAAGCTGAAGCTTTCTTT. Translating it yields CASQTREAEAFF.

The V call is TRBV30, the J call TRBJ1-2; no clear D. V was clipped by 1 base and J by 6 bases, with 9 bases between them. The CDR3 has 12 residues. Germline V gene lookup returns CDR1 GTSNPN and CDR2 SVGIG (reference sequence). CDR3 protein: CAWSGEGDGYTF. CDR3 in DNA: TGTGCCTGGAGTGGGGAGGGCGATGGCTACACCTTC.

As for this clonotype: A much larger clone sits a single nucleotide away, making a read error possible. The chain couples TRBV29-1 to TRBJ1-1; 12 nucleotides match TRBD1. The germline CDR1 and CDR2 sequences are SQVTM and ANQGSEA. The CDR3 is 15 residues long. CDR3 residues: CSVDSSGQGAAEACF. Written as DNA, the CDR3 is TGCAGCGTTGATTCTTCGGGACAGGGGGCGGCTGAAGCTTGCTTT.

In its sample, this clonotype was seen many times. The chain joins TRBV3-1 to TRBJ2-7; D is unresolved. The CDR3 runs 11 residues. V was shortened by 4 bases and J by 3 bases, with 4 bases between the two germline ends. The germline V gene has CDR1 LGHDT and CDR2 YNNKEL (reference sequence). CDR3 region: CASSRYYEQYF. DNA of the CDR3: TGTGCCAGCAGCCGCTACTACGAGCAGTACTTC.

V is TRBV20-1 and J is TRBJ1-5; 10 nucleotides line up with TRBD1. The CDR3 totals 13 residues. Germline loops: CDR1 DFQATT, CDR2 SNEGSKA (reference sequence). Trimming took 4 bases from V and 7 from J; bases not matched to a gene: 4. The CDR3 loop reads CSAIGQGEQPQHF. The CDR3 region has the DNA TGCAGTGCTATCGGACAGGGGGAACAGCCCCAGCATTTT.

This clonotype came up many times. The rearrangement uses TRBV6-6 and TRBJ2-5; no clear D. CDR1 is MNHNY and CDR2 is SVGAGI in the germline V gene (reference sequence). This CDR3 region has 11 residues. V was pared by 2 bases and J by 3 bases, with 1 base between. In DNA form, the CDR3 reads TGTGCCAGCAGTTACAAAGAGACCCAGTACTTC. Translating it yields CASSYKETQYF.

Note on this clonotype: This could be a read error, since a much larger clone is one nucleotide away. CDR3 residues: CAWSVVGDQPQHF. As DNA, the CDR3 is TGTGCCTGGAGTGTGGTAGGGGATCAGCCCCAGCATTTT. This chain connects TRBV30 to TRBJ1-5, with D maybe TRBD1 (5 bases). The CDR3 consists of 13 residues. Germline CDR1 reads GTSNPN; CDR2 reads SVGIG (reference sequence). Deletions cut 0 bases from V and 5 bases from J, with 8 bases between.

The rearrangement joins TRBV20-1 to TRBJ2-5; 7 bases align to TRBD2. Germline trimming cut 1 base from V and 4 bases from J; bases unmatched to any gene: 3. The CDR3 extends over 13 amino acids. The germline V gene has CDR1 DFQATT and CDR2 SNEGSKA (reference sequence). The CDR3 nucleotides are TGCAGTGCTAGAGGATGGGGGGGAGAGACCCAGTACTTC. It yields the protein CSARGWGGETQYF.

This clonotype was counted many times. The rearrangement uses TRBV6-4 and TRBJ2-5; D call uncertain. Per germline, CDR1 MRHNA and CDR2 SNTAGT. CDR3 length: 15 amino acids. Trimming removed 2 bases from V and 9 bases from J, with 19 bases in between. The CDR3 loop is CASSDPWLSSLSQYF. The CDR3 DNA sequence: TGTGCCAGCAGTGACCCCTGGCTATCCTCCCTTTCCCAGTACTTC.

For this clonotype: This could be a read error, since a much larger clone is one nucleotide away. CDR3 region: CASSPGTTHSHLHF. The CDR3 DNA follows: TGTGCCAGCTCGCCCGGGACAACTCATTCACACCTCCACTTT. The genes are TRBV18 and TRBJ1-6; possible D gene TRBD1, 6 bases. Germline V gene data show CDR1 as KGHSH and CDR2 as LQKENI. This CDR3 is 14 amino acids long.

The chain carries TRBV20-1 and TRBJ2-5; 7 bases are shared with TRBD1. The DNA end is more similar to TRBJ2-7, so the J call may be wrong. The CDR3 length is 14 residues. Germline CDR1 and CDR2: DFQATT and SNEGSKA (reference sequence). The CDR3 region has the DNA TGCAGTGCTGAGACGGGACAGAGATTCTACGAGCAGTACTTC. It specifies CSAETGQRFYEQYF.

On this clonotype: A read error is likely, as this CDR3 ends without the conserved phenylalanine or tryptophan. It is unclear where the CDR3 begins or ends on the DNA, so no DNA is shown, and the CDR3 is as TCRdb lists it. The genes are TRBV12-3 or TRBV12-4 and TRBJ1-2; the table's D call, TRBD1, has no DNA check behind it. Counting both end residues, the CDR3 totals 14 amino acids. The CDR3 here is CASSYGTGAYGYSY.

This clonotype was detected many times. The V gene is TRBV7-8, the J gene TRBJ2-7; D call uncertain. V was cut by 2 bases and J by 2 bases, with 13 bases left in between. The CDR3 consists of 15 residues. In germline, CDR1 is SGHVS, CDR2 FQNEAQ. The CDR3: CASSLQPGPTYEQYF. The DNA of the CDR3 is TGTGCCAGCAGCTTACAACCGGGCCCGACCTACGAGCAGTACTTC.

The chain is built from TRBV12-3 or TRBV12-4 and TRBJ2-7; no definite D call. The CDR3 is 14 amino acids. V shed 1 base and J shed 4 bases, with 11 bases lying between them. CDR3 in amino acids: CASSLVGSVYEQYF. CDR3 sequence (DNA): TGTGCCAGCAGTTTAGTGGGTTCGGTTTACGAGCAGTACTTC.

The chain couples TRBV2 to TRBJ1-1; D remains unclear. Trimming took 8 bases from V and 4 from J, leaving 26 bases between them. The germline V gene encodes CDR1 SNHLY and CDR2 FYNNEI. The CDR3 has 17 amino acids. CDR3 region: CASVYRAHEAISTEAFF. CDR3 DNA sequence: TGTGCCAGCGTCTATAGGGCCCATGAGGCCATTAGCACTGAAGCTTTCTTT.

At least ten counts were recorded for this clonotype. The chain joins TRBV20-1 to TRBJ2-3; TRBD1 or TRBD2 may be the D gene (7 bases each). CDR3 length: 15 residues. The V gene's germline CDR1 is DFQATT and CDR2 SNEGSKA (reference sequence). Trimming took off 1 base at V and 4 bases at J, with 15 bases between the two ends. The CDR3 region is CSARGGGGSADTQYF. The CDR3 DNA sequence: TGCAGTGCTAGAGGGGGAGGGGGCTCGGCAGATACGCAGTATTTT.